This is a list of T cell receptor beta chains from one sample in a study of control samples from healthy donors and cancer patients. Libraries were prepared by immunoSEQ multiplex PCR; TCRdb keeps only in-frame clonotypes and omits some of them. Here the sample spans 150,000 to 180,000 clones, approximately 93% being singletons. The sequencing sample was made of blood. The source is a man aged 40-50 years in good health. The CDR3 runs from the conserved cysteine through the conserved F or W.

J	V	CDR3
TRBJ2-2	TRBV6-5	CASSFGVYGELFF
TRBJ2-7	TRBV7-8	CASSGAGGRTYEQYF
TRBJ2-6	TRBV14	CASRLTGTSVSEANVLTF
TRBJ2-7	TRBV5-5	CASSSGTVNDEQYF
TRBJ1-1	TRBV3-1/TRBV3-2	CASSRGGDEAFF
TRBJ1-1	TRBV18	CASSGSDTTEAFF
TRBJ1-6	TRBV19	CASSRTRQIGALHF
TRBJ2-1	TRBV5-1	CASSQSQSSYNEQFF
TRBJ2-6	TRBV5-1	CASTRGRESSGANVLTF
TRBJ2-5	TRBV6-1	CASSEVEGGGRGTQYF
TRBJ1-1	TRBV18	CASSPGGNTEAFF
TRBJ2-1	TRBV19	CASRTGQGHEQFF
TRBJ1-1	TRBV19	CASSLGQGALGQAFF
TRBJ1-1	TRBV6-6	CASSRDGRDTEAFF
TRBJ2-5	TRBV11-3	CASSSGLAGGSETQYF
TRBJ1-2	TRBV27	CASSLTTGAGYTF
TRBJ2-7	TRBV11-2	CASSHDRVRYEQYF
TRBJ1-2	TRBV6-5	CASRGQGRHYGYTF
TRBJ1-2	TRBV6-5	CASSYSGGSHYGYTF
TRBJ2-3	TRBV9	CASSGAGKGSDTQYF
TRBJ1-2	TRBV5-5	CASSRRTGSGGGDGYTF
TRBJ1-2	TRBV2	CARARTGGVYGYTF
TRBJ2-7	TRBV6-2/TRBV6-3	CASSRRGRAIYEQYF
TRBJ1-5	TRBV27	CASSSGDIVRQHF
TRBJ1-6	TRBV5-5	CASSLGLGSSYNSPLHF
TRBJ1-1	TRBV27	CASSSSGTMGTEAFF
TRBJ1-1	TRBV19	CASTMGSRNLNTEAFF
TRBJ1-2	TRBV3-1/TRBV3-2	CASSLGQIYGYTF
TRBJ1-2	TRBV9	CASSSDRGQRCYTF
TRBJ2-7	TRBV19	CASSSQLAGDFYEQYF
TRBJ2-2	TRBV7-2	CASSLGATGELFF
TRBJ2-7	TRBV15	CATSRVGGYEQYF
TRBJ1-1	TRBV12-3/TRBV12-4	CASTQGPQAFF
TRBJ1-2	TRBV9	CASSVGGTAALGYTF
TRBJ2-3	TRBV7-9	CASSWRTGGTDTQYF
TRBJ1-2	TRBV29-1	CSGGDGYTF
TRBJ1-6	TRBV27	CASSLGSNSPLHF
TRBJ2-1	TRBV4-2	CASSQESGEQFF